This T cell receptor (beta chain) was captured by sequencing in a study of blood T cells in healthy people across ages. CDR1 is SGHKS, CDR2 YYEKEE, per germline (reference sequence). The CDR3 has 16 amino acids. A sample-barcoded 5' primer and a J-beta primer mix were used in a second PCR of roughly 7 to 11 cycles. TCRdb ran MiXCR on the 5' RACE reads and lists one entry per CDR3 protein. The sample has 800,000 or so distinct CDR3 sequences; just under 25% are singletons. The sample was also linked to a second study, of T cells of mothers and their children. That work contributes: Related and unrelated pairs show similar shaping of TCR recombination output by thymic selection.

The TCR comes from a boy aged 5-17 years in good health. The chain recombines TRBV5-5 with TRBJ2-5; TRBD1 might be the D (6 bases). The J call may not be correct, given that the DNA end is closer to TRBJ2-1. Sequences were obtained from blood. CDR3 protein: CASSSPQGKSYNEQFF. For the CDR3, the DNA is TGTGCCAGCAGCTCACCACAGGGAAAGTCCTACAATGAGCAGTTCTTC.